This T cell receptor (beta chain) was observed in a study of cytomegalovirus exposure and HLA in healthy donors. Overall study findings and caveats: It was about 180 TCR beta chains that were listed as cytomegalovirus-associated. Whilst most TCR sequences proved rare, a subset of public TCRs occurred across many donors. In a later analysis, CMV-associated beta chains were mostly HLA-associated, it appeared.

Worth noting for this clone: The antigen remains undetermined.

The V gene end was trimmed by 4 bases and the J gene end by 6 bases; junction bases not matched to a gene: 5. The germline V gene has CDR1 SGHNT and CDR2 YYREEE (reference sequence). The CDR3 consists of 14 residues. PCR primers comprised 60 Vbeta and 13 Jbeta primers. The method was immunoSEQ multiplex PCR; TCRdb's version includes in-frame clones alone and lacks a portion of them. The sample has roughly 200,000 clones; almost 85% are singletons. Healthy bone marrow donors supplied every sample. The origin of this receptor is a woman in her fifties or sixties in good health and CMV-seronegative. The source material was PBMCs. The chain combines TRBV5-4 with TRBJ2-2, with 8 bases identical to TRBD1. The CDR3 DNA follows: TGTGCCAGCAGCACCCCAGGGGGCCCCGGGGAGCTGTTTTTT. It translates to CASSTPGGPGELFF.